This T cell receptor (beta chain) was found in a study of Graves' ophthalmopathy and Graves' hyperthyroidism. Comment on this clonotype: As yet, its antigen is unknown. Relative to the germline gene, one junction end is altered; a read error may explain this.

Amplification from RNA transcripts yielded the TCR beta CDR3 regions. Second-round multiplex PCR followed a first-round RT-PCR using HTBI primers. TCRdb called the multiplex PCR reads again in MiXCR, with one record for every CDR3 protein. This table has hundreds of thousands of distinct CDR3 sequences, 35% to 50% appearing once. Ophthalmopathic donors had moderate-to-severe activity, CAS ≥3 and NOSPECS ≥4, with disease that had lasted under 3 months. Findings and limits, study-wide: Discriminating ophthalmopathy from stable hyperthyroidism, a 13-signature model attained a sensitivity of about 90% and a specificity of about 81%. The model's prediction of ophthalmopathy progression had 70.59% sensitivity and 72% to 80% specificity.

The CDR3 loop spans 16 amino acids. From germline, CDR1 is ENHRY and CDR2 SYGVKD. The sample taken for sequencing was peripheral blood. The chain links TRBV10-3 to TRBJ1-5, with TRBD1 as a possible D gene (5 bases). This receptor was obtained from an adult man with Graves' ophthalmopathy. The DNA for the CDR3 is TGTGCCAGCAGTGTACCGACAGCTTATAGCAATCAGCCCCAGCATTTT. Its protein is CASSVPTAYSNQPQHF.